A selection of T cell receptor beta chains follows, all from one sample in a study of OX40 agonist ivuxolimab in advanced cancers. Produced via immunoSEQ multiplex PCR; TCRdb's table is partial and in-frame only. Of just under 65,000 clones listed, roughly nine tenths are singletons. Material: CD4+ or CD8+ T cells sorted from blood, obtained in a trial of the OX40 agonist ivuxolimab. Receptors were obtained from an adult with an advanced solid tumor such as melanoma, head and neck, liver or kidney cancer. Both conserved end residues are part of each CDR3. D genes are given only for firm matches. Clone size appears in some rows only: once, few, many, or a class for an expanded clone.

D gene | clone size | J gene | V gene | CDR3 protein | CDR3 DNA
- | - | TRBJ2-1 | TRBV28 | CASSLSAGAEANEQFF | TGTGCCAGCAGTTTATCCGCCGGGGCCGAGGCCAATGAGCAGTTCTTC
TRBD2 | few | TRBJ2-7 | TRBV2 | CASKREGLEQYF | TGTGCCAGCAAACGGGAGGGCCTAGAGCAGTACTTC
- | - | TRBJ2-3 | TRBV11-2 | CASSLLAHRTDTQYF | TGTGCCAGCAGCTTACTAGCGCATCGCACAGATACGCAGTATTTT
- | - | TRBJ2-7 | TRBV5-1 | CASSPEILPYEQYF | TGCGCCAGCAGTCCCGAGATCCTACCCTACGAGCAGTACTTC
- | - | TRBJ1-2 | TRBV6-6 | CASRGGPGYTF | TGTGCCAGCAGAGGAGGGCCCGGCTACACCTTC
- | - | TRBJ2-7 | TRBV5-6 | CASSFRRGSYEQYF | TGTGCCAGCAGCTTTCGACGGGGGTCCTACGAGCAGTACTTC
- | - | TRBJ2-5 | TRBV28 | CASSPPTRGPQTQYF | TGTGCCAGCAGTCCGCCCACGCGGGGCCCACAGACCCAGTACTTC
TRBD2 | - | TRBJ2-5 | TRBV5-1 | CASSLGSSGKETQYF | TGCGCCAGCAGCTTGGGGTCTAGCGGGAAAGAGACCCAGTACTTC
- | - | TRBJ1-2 | TRBV6-5 | CASSYGWRLGYTF | TGTGCCAGCAGTTACGGATGGCGACTAGGCTACACCTTC
- | once | TRBJ1-4 | TRBV4-1 | CASRILGLSTNEKLFF | TGCGCCAGCAGGATATTAGGGTTGTCAACTAATGAAAAACTGTTTTTT
TRBD1 | - | TRBJ1-1 | TRBV5-4 | CASRQDRVPAEAFF | TGTGCCAGCAGACAAGACAGGGTACCAGCGGAAGCTTTCTTT
- | - | TRBJ2-4 | TRBV30 | CAWSVPGDPAKNIQYF | TGTGCCTGGAGTGTACCGGGGGACCCAGCCAAAAACATTCAGTACTTC
TRBD1 | - | TRBJ1-6 | TRBV27 | CASQPGTGVWSPLHF | TGTGCCAGCCAGCCTGGGACAGGGGTGTGGTCACCCCTCCACTTT
- | - | TRBJ2-2 | TRBV5-6 | CASSLAGTGELFF | TGTGCCAGCAGCTTGGCGGGTACCGGGGAGCTGTTTTTT
- | - | TRBJ2-7 | TRBV28 | CASSPPGPNEQYF | TGTGCCAGCAGTCCCCCGGGCCCCAACGAGCAGTACTTC
- | - | TRBJ1-1 | TRBV11-2 | CASSSQGNTEAFF | TGTGCCAGCAGCTCACAGGGGAACACTGAAGCTTTCTTT
- | - | TRBJ1-2 | TRBV5-8 | CASSLAGGAYGYTF | TGTGCCAGCAGCTTGGCCGGCGGAGCCTATGGCTACACCTTC
- | - | TRBJ2-3 | TRBV15 | CATSRSEGYGDTQYF | TGTGCCACCAGCAGGTCCGAGGGATACGGGGATACGCAGTATTTT
TRBD1 | - | TRBJ1-5 | TRBV6-6 | CASSHLTGGGNQPQHF | TGTGCCAGCAGTCACCTGACAGGGGGAGGCAATCAGCCCCAGCATTTT
- | - | TRBJ1-2 | TRBV29-1 | CSADQTLGGYTF | TGCAGCGCCGACCAGACACTCGGTGGCTACACCTTC
- | - | TRBJ1-2 | TRBV30 | CAWTTSNYGYTF | TGTGCCTGGACCACCTCTAACTATGGCTACACCTTC
TRBD2 | few | TRBJ2-5 | TRBV9 | CASSGGTSGRETQYF | TGTGCCAGCAGCGGGGGGACTAGCGGGAGAGAGACCCAGTACTTC
TRBD2 | - | TRBJ2-3 | TRBV25-1 | CASSAGASGATDTQYF | TGTGCCAGCAGTGCGGGGGCTAGCGGGGCCACAGATACGCAGTATTTT
- | - | TRBJ1-2 | TRBV10-3 | CAIININYGYTF | TGTGCCATCATTAACATAAACTATGGCTACACCTTC
TRBD1 | - | TRBJ2-7 | TRBV6-5 | CASRDRVYEQYF | TGTGCCAGCCGGGACAGAGTTTACGAGCAGTACTTC
- | - | TRBJ1-2 | TRBV5-4 | CASSLGGSGVAPYGYTF | TGTGCCAGCAGCTTGGGGGGGTCGGGAGTCGCTCCATACGGCTACACCTTC
TRBD1 | - | TRBJ2-7 | TRBV19 | CASSTHGQGAGEQYF | TGTGCCAGTAGTACCCACGGACAGGGGGCGGGCGAGCAGTACTTC
- | - | TRBJ2-7 | TRBV20-1 | CSASVGYEQYF | TGCAGTGCGTCGGTAGGCTACGAGCAGTACTTC
TRBD2 | - | TRBJ2-3 | TRBV9 | CASSVAGGGLAGLDRAF | TGTGCCAGCAGCGTAGCTGGGGGGGGACTAGCGGGACTCGACCGTGCCTTT
TRBD1 | few | TRBJ2-7 | TRBV11-2 | CASTPARGDRGRRQYF | TGTGCCAGCACCCCCGCCAGGGGGGACAGGGGGCGGCGGCAGTACTTC
- | - | TRBJ2-1 | TRBV5-1 | CASSASGTRNNEQFF | TGCGCCAGCAGCGCTTCCGGGACACGGAACAATGAGCAGTTCTTC